The clone carrying this T cell receptor (beta chain) has a single count. Cohort 3 recovered donors had two negative PCRs, clearance, or symptom resolution. The sample comes from a study of blood T cell repertoires in COVID-19. Sequenced by immunoSEQ multiplex PCR; TCRdb stores in-frame clones only, minus some. The data hold about 480,000 clones, with 80% to 90% observed a single time. This receptor was identified in a woman between 55 and 75 years old who had recovered from COVID-19. The sequenced sample was PBMCs or T cells enriched from blood (not recorded which).

As DNA, the CDR3 is TGCGCCAGCAGTGAGAACCAGGGGCTGGGCACTGAAGCTTTCTTT. This sequence encodes CASSENQGLGTEAFF. The chain joins TRBV10-1 to TRBJ1-1; D may be TRBD1 (6 bases). CDR3 length equals 15 residues. Trimming cost V 2 bases and J 4 bases, with 14 bases left between them. Germline loops: CDR1 WNHNN, CDR2 SYGVQD (reference sequence).